Each of the 27 T cell receptor beta chains below was sequenced from the same sample in a study of cytomegalovirus exposure and HLA in healthy donors. Sequencing used immunoSEQ multiplex PCR; TCRdb keeps in-frame clones, though not all of them. This repertoire shows some 340,000 clones, approximately 90% found once; its top ten account for 1% to 1.5%. Sequenced sample: PBMCs. These receptors were taken from a woman aged 25 to 39 in good health and CMV-seropositive.

The genes are TRBV10-1 and TRBJ2-7, with a weak D call TRBD1 (6 bases). V lost 6 bases, J lost 3 bases, and 9 bases lay in between. This CDR3 region has 12 residues. Germline V gene lookup returns CDR1 WNHNN and CDR2 SYGVQD (reference sequence). The chain's CDR3 is CASRQGIYEQYF. The CDR3 DNA reads as TGCGCCAGCAGACAGGGAATCTACGAGCAGTACTTC.

This chain links TRBV25-1 with TRBJ2-7, with TRBD1 as a possible D gene (6 bases). Germline V gives CDR1 MGHDK, CDR2 SYGVNS. The CDR3 covers 13 residues. Deletions cut 4 bases from V and 7 bases from J, with 14 bases between. This CDR3 reads CASSAYTGWEQYF. The CDR3 DNA follows: TGTGCCAGCAGTGCCTATACAGGGTGGGAGCAGTACTTC.

The V gene is TRBV6-5, the J gene TRBJ2-7; 9 bases are a match to TRBD2. J was trimmed by 1 base and V by 3 bases; bases with no gene match: 1. CDR1 is MNHEY and CDR2 is SVGAGI in the germline V gene. CDR3 length equals 14 residues. CDR3 DNA: TGTGCCAGCAGTTATGCGGGAGGGTCCTACGAGCAGTACTTC. It encodes CASSYAGGSYEQYF.

This sequence joins TRBV19 and TRBJ1-1; D might be TRBD1 (6 bases). V lost 4 bases, J lost 0 bases, and 12 bases lay in between. Germline V lookup: CDR1 LNHDA, CDR2 SQIVND (reference sequence). The CDR3 has 15 amino acids. The CDR3 DNA follows: TGTGCCAGTAGTACCCAGACAGGCATGAACACTGAAGCTTTCTTT. Protein product: CASSTQTGMNTEAFF.

The genes are TRBV5-1 and TRBJ2-3, with D uncertain. Germline CDR1 SGHRS, CDR2 YFSETQ. This CDR3 is 13 amino acids long. The V gene lost 4 bases and the J gene lost 4 bases, with 10 bases spanning the gap. The CDR3 region has the DNA TGCGCCAGCAGCCGGCCTGAGTCAGATACGCAGTATTTT. Its translation is CASSRPESDTQYF. The variable domain in full, with the rest retrieved from reference TRBV5-1 and TRBJ2-3, is KAGVTQTPRYLIKTRGQQVTLSCSPISGHRSVSWYQQTPGQGLQFLFEYFSETQRNKGNFPGRFSGRQFSNSRSEMNVSTLELGDSALYLCASSRPESDTQYFGPGTRLTVL.

The rearrangement links TRBV9 to TRBJ2-2; either TRBD1 or TRBD2 may supply D (5 bases each). From germline, CDR1 is SGDLS and CDR2 YYNGEE. Trimming cost V 0 bases and J 2 bases, with 8 bases left between them. This CDR3 has 15 residues. CDR3 DNA sequence: TGTGCCAGCAGCGTAGGGGGGACCAACACCGGGGAGCTGTTTTTT. Translation gives CASSVGGTNTGELFF.

This chain uses TRBV6-4 with TRBJ2-1, with TRBD2 matching over 7 bases. Germline V lookup: CDR1 MRHNA, CDR2 SNTAGT. The CDR3 loop spans 12 amino acids. V shed 3 bases and J 11 bases; nucleotides not matched to a gene: 4. The CDR3 reads CASSESGTKQFF. CDR3 coding DNA: TGTGCCAGCAGTGAGTCCGGGACTAAGCAGTTCTTC.

This rearrangement joins TRBV28 to TRBJ2-5, with 12 bases fitting TRBD1. V lost 6 bases to trimming and J lost 1 base; unmatched junction nucleotides: 6. Germline V gene sequence: CDR1 MDHEN, CDR2 SYDVKM. CDR3 length equals 16 residues. The CDR3 DNA reads as TGTGCCAGCAGCGGGACAGGGGGCCATCGCCAAGAGACCCAGTACTTC. Translated: CASSGTGGHRQETQYF.

The chain couples TRBV27 to TRBJ1-1; the D is unclear. Germline V gene data show CDR1 as MNHEY and CDR2 as SMNVEV (reference sequence). V was cut by 2 bases and J by 7 bases, with 8 bases left in between. The CDR3 is made up of 12 amino acids. DNA of the CDR3: TGTGCCAGCAGTTTAATCGGTGGTGAAGCTTTCTTT. Encoded protein: CASSLIGGEAFF.

V and J are TRBV29-1 and TRBJ2-7; 8 bases are a match to TRBD2. Germline-derived CDR1 and CDR2 are SQVTM and ANQGSEA. The CDR3 contains 14 residues. J was trimmed by 2 bases and V by 5 bases; bases with no gene match: 8. Here the CDR3 DNA reads TGCAGCGTTTTACGGGAGGGCGTTCCCTACGAGCAGTACTTC. It encodes CSVLREGVPYEQYF.

V and J are TRBV10-3 and TRBJ2-1; 13 positions match TRBD2. Germline values: CDR1 ENHRY, CDR2 SYGVKD. The CDR3 consists of 16 residues. V shed 6 bases, J shed 2 bases, and the junction held 4 bases outside the gene matches. The CDR3: CAIRGTSGGAYNEQFF. The CDR3 region has the DNA TGTGCCATCAGGGGCACTAGCGGGGGGGCCTACAATGAGCAGTTCTTC.

The sample holds one count of this clone. The CDR3 DNA sequence: TGTGCCAGTCCCGGGACAGCAGACAAAAACATTCAGTACTTC. The encoded protein is CASPGTADKNIQYF. The chain joins TRBV2 to TRBJ2-4, with TRBD1 matching over 7 bases. V was pared by 9 bases and J by 3 bases, with 8 bases of the junction left unmatched. The CDR3 is 14 residues long. Looked up from germline, CDR1 is SNHLY and CDR2 is FYNNEI.

V usage is TRBV9 and J usage is TRBJ1-5; TRBD1 aligns across 8 bases. CDR3 length: 15 amino acids. Germline CDR1 and CDR2: SGDLS and YYNGEE. The V and J ends lost 4 bases and 0 bases, in that order; junction bases with no gene match: 3. CDR3 sequence: CASSSGQGSNQPQHF. DNA for the CDR3: TGTGCCAGCAGCTCTGGACAGGGTAGCAATCAGCCCCAGCATTTT. The entire variable domain, with the rest obtained from reference TRBV9 and TRBJ1-5, is as follows: DSGVTQTPKHLITATGQRVTLRCSPRSGDLSVYWYQQSLDQGLQFLIQYYNGEERAKGNILERFSAQQFPDLHSELNLSSLELGDSALYFCASSSGQGSNQPQHFGDGTRLSIL.

The chain employs TRBV27 and TRBJ2-7; unclear D gene. The ends were cut back, 10 bases at V and 6 bases at J, with 16 bases in the middle. Germline loops: CDR1 MNHEY, CDR2 SMNVEV (reference sequence). The CDR3 covers 12 residues. The CDR3 nucleotides are TGTGCCACCTCCGGGTCACGAGGCGAGCAGTACTTC. This gives the protein CATSGSRGEQYF.

The rearrangement links TRBV19 to TRBJ2-1; D possibly corresponds to TRBD2 (6 bases). Trimming removed 2 bases at V and 8 bases at J, with 10 bases between. Germline CDR1 and CDR2: LNHDA and SQIVND (reference sequence). CDR3 length: 13 residues. The CDR3 sequence is CASSILGGYEQFF. The CDR3 region has the DNA TGTGCCAGTAGTATATTGGGGGGTTATGAGCAGTTCTTC.

The rearrangement uses TRBV4-2 and TRBJ2-6; 11 bases map to TRBD1. J was trimmed by 1 base and V by 0 bases; bases with no gene match: 8. The CDR3 runs to 20 residues. The germline V gene has CDR1 LGHNA and CDR2 YNFKEQ. As DNA, the CDR3 is TGTGCCAGCAGCCAAGATTTTGGGACAGGGGGGACGTCTGGGGCCAACGTCCTGACTTTC. It specifies CASSQDFGTGGTSGANVLTF.

This sequence joins TRBV19 and TRBJ1-1; possibly TRBD1 for D (6 bases). Germline CDR1 reads LNHDA; CDR2 reads SQIVND (reference sequence). The CDR3 contains 13 residues. V lost 7 bases and J lost 2, with 11 bases in between. CDR3 sequence (DNA): TGTGCCAGTACCCTGGGGGCTAACACTGAAGCTTTCTTT. This codes for CASTLGANTEAFF.

The rearrangement uses TRBV4-3 and TRBJ2-7; maybe TRBD1 (6 bases). The CDR3 runs 14 residues. Germline V CDR1 and CDR2: LGHNA, YSLEER. Trimming pared 6 bases from V and 4 bases from J, leaving 16 bases between. The CDR3 nucleotides read TGCGCCAGCAGGCAGGGGACGGAAGGGTACGAGCAGTACTTC. Translated: CASRQGTEGYEQYF.

The CDR3 sequence is CASSLNSGGMETQYF. The CDR3 DNA reads TGTGCCAGCAGCTTAAATTCAGGGGGCATGGAGACCCAGTACTTC. The chain carries TRBV7-6 and TRBJ2-5, with 8 positions matching TRBD1. Looked up from germline, CDR1 is SGHVS and CDR2 is FNYEAQ. This CDR3 spans 15 amino acids. J lost 5 bases, V lost 2 bases, and 7 bases had no gene match.

This chain connects TRBV5-1 to TRBJ1-1; no clear D gene. The CDR3 spans 14 residues. V was pared by 1 base and J by 0 bases, with 7 bases between. Germline CDR1 SGHRS, CDR2 YFSETQ. CDR3 sequence (DNA): TGCGCCAGCAGCTTGCCTGGGGTGAACACTGAAGCTTTCTTT. Its protein product is CASSLPGVNTEAFF.

This chain links TRBV15 with TRBJ2-1, with D perhaps matching TRBD2 (6 bases). The CDR3 spans 16 residues. The germline V gene has CDR1 LNHNV and CDR2 YYDKDF (reference sequence). V was pared by 3 bases and J by 3 bases, with 15 bases between. CDR3 residues: CATSSRRGGGYNEQFF. Written as DNA, the CDR3 is TGTGCCACCAGCAGTCGGCGGGGCGGAGGCTACAATGAGCAGTTCTTC.

The chain is built from TRBV6-5 and TRBJ2-7, with 8 bases fitting TRBD1. CDR3 length: 15 amino acids. The germline V gene has CDR1 MNHEY and CDR2 SVGAGI. Losses at the gene ends were 4 bases for V and 3 bases for J; bases not matched to a gene: 8. CDR3 in amino acids: CASSFAGTGLYEQYF. The CDR3 region has the DNA TGTGCCAGCAGTTTCGCCGGGACAGGACTCTACGAGCAGTACTTC.

The V call is TRBV7-8, the J call TRBJ2-7, with 12 bases that match TRBD2. The germline gives CDR1 SGHVS, CDR2 FQNEAQ. This CDR3 has 15 amino acids. The ends lost 3 bases at V and 2 bases at J; junction bases unmatched: 2. CDR3: CASSFGLAGTYEQYF. CDR3 DNA: TGTGCCAGCAGCTTTGGACTAGCGGGGACCTACGAGCAGTACTTC. Combining the CDR3 with reference TRBV7-8 and TRBJ2-7 gives the whole variable domain GAGVSQSPRYKVAKRGQDVALRCDPISGHVSLFWYQQALGQGPEFLTYFQNEAQLDKSGLPSDRFFAERPEGSVSTLKIQRTQQEDSAVYLCASSFGLAGTYEQYFGPGTRLTVT.

V gene TRBV27 combines with J gene TRBJ2-7; the D is unclear. The CDR3 is 13 residues long. V was shortened by 5 bases and J by 2 bases, with 10 bases between the two germline ends. Germline V CDR1 and CDR2: MNHEY, SMNVEV (reference sequence). The CDR3 DNA reads TGTGCCAGCAGTCCTACGGGTGCCTACGAGCAGTACTTC. This encodes CASSPTGAYEQYF.

In this sample, this clone turned up once. The rearrangement links TRBV13 to TRBJ2-3; D is uncertain. Germline lookup yields CDR1 PRHDT and CDR2 FYEKMQ (reference sequence). Trimming cost V 4 bases and J 4 bases, with 6 bases left between them. The CDR3 is 12 residues long. In DNA form, the CDR3 reads TGTGCCAGCAGCTCCCTCGCAGATACGCAGTATTTT. Its protein product is CASSSLADTQYF. Together with reference TRBV13 and TRBJ2-3, the CDR3 gives the full variable domain: AAGVIQSPRHLIKEKRETATLKCYPIPRHDTVYWYQQGPGQDPQFLISFYEKMQSDKGSIPDRFSAQQFSDYHSELNMSSLELGDSALYFCASSSLADTQYFGPGTRLTVL.

CDR3 sequence reads: CASRLRGGAEKLFF. CDR3 nucleotides: TGTGCCAGCAGACTCCGGGGAGGGGCTGAAAAACTGTTTTTT. The chain uses TRBV6-5 and TRBJ1-4, with D possibly TRBD1 on 5 matching bases. The CDR3 totals 14 residues. The germline gives CDR1 MNHEY, CDR2 SVGAGI. V was trimmed by 6 bases and J by 7 bases, leaving 15 bases between them.

J is TRBJ2-2 and V is TRBV5-4; the D is unclear. V was trimmed by 4 bases and J by 0 bases, leaving 7 bases between them. Germline values: CDR1 SGHNT, CDR2 YYREEE (reference sequence). The CDR3 is made up of 14 amino acids. CDR3 sequence reads: CASSLDPNTGELFF. The DNA for the CDR3 is TGTGCCAGCAGCCTGGACCCGAACACCGGGGAGCTGTTTTTT.